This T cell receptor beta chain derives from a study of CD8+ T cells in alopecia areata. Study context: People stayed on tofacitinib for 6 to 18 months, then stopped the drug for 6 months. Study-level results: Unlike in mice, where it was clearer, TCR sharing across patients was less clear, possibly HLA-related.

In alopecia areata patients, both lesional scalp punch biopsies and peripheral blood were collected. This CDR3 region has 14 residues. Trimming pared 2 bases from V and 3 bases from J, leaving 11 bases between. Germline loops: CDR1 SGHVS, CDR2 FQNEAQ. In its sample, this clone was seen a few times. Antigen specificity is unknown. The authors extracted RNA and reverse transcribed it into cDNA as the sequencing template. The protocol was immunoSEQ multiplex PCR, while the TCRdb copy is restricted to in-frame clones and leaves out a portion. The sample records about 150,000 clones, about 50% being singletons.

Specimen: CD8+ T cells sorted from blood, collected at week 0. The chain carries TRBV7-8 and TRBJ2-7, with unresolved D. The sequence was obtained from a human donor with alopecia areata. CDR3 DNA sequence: TGTGCCAGCAGCTTACGCGGTCAGATCTACGAGCAGTACTTC. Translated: CASSLRGQIYEQYF.